Below are 15 T cell receptor beta chains sequenced from a single sample in a study of blood T cell repertoires in COVID-19. Produced via immunoSEQ multiplex PCR; TCRdb's table is partial and in-frame only. The data show about 480,000 clones, approximately 91% seen once. Material: peripheral blood. Receptor source: a woman aged 45-59 years with COVID-19, enrolled during active disease.

This clone has a single count. The gene calls are TRBV7-9 and TRBJ2-1; a possible D gene is TRBD1 (6 bases). CDR3 size: 12 residues. The V and J ends lost 5 bases and 10 bases respectively, with 12 bases between them. Per germline, CDR1 SEHNR and CDR2 FQNEAQ (reference sequence). CDR3: CASSPGHLEQFF. CDR3 bases: TGTGCCAGCAGCCCGGGACACTTAGAGCAGTTCTTC.

This chain connects TRBV27 to TRBJ2-3; 8 bases fit TRBD2. The CDR3 loop spans 15 amino acids. CDR1 is MNHEY, CDR2 SMNVEV, per germline (reference sequence). After removal of 6 bases from V and 6 bases from J, the junction contained 11 bases not matched to a gene. In DNA, the CDR3 is TGTGCCAGCAGCGCGGGGACTGCGGGGGGTGATACGCAGTATTTT. Its protein product is CASSAGTAGGDTQYF.

The chain recombines TRBV19 with TRBJ1-1; maybe TRBD1 (5 bases). CDR1 is LNHDA and CDR2 is SQIVND in the germline V gene (reference sequence). CDR3 length equals 14 residues. The V end was cut by 2 bases, the J end by 1 base, with 8 bases between. The CDR3 DNA sequence: TGTGCCAGTAGTATAAAGGGGCCGAACACTGAAGCTTTCTTT. It encodes CASSIKGPNTEAFF.

The gene calls are TRBV7-6 and TRBJ1-2; no reliable D call. The V gene lost 3 bases and the J gene lost 3 bases, with 11 bases spanning the gap. The CDR3 is made up of 14 amino acids. Germline V lookup: CDR1 SGHVS, CDR2 FNYEAQ. CDR3 bases: TGTGCCAGCAGCTTGGCAGGCGACGACTATGGCTACACCTTC. Protein: CASSLAGDDYGYTF. Looking up the rest from reference TRBV7-6 and TRBJ1-2 gives the full variable domain: GAGVSQSPRYKVTKRGQDVALRCDPISGHVSLYWYRQALGQGPEFLTYFNYEAQQDKSGLPNDRFSAERPEGSISTLTIQRTEQRDSAMYRCASSLAGDDYGYTFGSGTRLTVV.

The chain combines TRBV10-1 with TRBJ1-1; D not resolved. The CDR3 sequence is 14 residues long. Trimming removed 3 bases from V and 6 bases from J, with 14 bases in between. Germline assignment: CDR1 WNHNN and CDR2 SYGVQD (reference sequence). CDR3 nucleotide sequence: TGCGCCAGCAGTGACGACCCTACCAGCGCTGAAGCTTTCTTT. Its protein is CASSDDPTSAEAFF.

V usage is TRBV29-1 and J usage is TRBJ1-2; 10 nucleotides line up with TRBD1. The germline V gene encodes CDR1 SQVTM and CDR2 ANQGSEA. This CDR3 is 17 amino acids long. V lost 3 bases, J lost 2 bases, and 12 bases stayed unmatched. CDR3 DNA: TGCAGCGTTGACCCTCCGGGACAGGGGACATCCAACTATGGCTACACCTTC. This translates into CSVDPPGQGTSNYGYTF.

CDR3 sequence: CASSDRKMNTGELFF. Written as DNA, the CDR3 is TGTGCCAGCAGCGACAGGAAAATGAACACCGGGGAGCTGTTTTTT. V is TRBV7-9 and J is TRBJ2-2, with D maybe TRBD1 (6 bases). Trimming shortened V by 5 bases and J by 1 base, and 11 bases separated the two germline ends. The CDR3 runs 15 residues. The germline CDR1 and CDR2 sequences are SEHNR and FQNEAQ (reference sequence).

The V call is TRBV27, the J call TRBJ2-1; 11 bases are shared with TRBD2. Trimming at V came to 4 bases and at J to 5 bases, leaving 4 bases not matched to a gene. The CDR3 extends over 15 amino acids. The germline V gene encodes CDR1 MNHEY and CDR2 SMNVEV (reference sequence). This CDR3 reads CASSSPGLADNEQFF. DNA for the CDR3: TGTGCCAGCAGTTCGCCGGGACTAGCGGACAATGAGCAGTTCTTC.

To note about this clone: This specimen includes other DNA sequences encoding the same CDR3. The rearrangement joins TRBV28 to TRBJ2-3; no clear D. Trimming took 5 bases from V and 1 from J, leaving 4 bases between them. CDR1 is MDHEN, CDR2 SYDVKM, per germline. The CDR3 is 12 amino acids. The CDR3 protein is CASSQGTDTQYF. CDR3 bases: TGTGCCAGCAGTCAGGGCACAGATACGCAGTATTTT.

This chain connects TRBV6-5 to TRBJ2-1; tentatively, D is TRBD2 (6 bases). V was pared by 10 bases and J by 4 bases, with 8 bases between. This CDR3 has 11 residues. CDR1 MNHEY and CDR2 SVGAGI come from the germline V gene. The CDR3 DNA is TGTGCCACCCGGGGGTACAATGAGCAGTTCTTC. Protein sequence: CATRGYNEQFF.

The chain links TRBV19 to TRBJ1-2; 7 bases align to TRBD1. The CDR3 extends over 16 amino acids. The V segment lost 3 bases and the J segment 4 bases; nucleotides outside the gene matches: 11. From germline, CDR1 is LNHDA and CDR2 SQIVND (reference sequence). The CDR3 region has the DNA TGTGCCAGTAGTATCTTACCGGGACAGCAGATCTATGGCTACACCTTC. It translates to CASSILPGQQIYGYTF.

The chain uses TRBV9 and TRBJ2-1; weak D call: TRBD2 (6 bases). Germline V gives CDR1 SGDLS, CDR2 YYNGEE. The CDR3 runs 12 residues. V lost 4 bases and J lost 7, with 9 bases in between. The CDR3 DNA reads as TGTGCCAGCAGCTTGACTAGGAATGAGCAGTTCTTC. This gives the protein CASSLTRNEQFF.

The chain has TRBV30 and TRBJ2-7; 7 bases are a match to TRBD1. The CDR3 loop spans 12 amino acids. J was trimmed by 3 bases and V by 4 bases; bases with no gene match: 3. Germline V gene sequence: CDR1 GTSNPN, CDR2 SVGIG (reference sequence). CDR3 DNA: TGTGCCTGGACGTCAGGGGGCTACGAGCAGTACTTC. It specifies CAWTSGGYEQYF.

The gene calls are TRBV15 and TRBJ2-2; TRBD1 aligns across 9 bases. This CDR3 contains 17 residues. V shed 0 bases, J shed 4 bases, and the junction held 6 bases outside the gene matches. From germline, CDR1 is LNHNV and CDR2 YYDKDF (reference sequence). The CDR3 reads CATSRDTQGQGTGELFF. DNA for the CDR3: TGTGCCACCAGCAGAGATACCCAGGGACAGGGCACCGGGGAGCTGTTTTTT. Using reference TRBV15 and TRBJ2-2 for the parts outside the CDR3, the full variable domain is DAMVIQNPRYQVTQFGKPVTLSCSQTLNHNVMYWYQQKSSQAPKLLFHYYDKDFNNEADTPDNFQSRRPNTSFCFLDIRSPGLGDTAMYLCATSRDTQGQGTGELFFGEGSRLTVL.

As for this clone: The sample has other DNA sequences that encode this CDR3 too. This sequence joins TRBV4-1 and TRBJ1-1; D uncertain. CDR3 size: 13 residues. Looked up from germline, CDR1 is MGHRA and CDR2 is YSYEKL. Trimming stripped 4 bases from V and 1 base from J, with 7 bases between. The CDR3 DNA reads TGCGCCAGCAGCCCCAGTGGGAACACTGAAGCTTTCTTT. It is translated as CASSPSGNTEAFF.